This T cell receptor beta chain was identified during a study of shared clonotypes between healthy human individuals. Overall study findings and caveats: Even with large depth, rarefaction showed that sorted-subset sequencing was incomplete.

Generated by immunoSEQ multiplex PCR, the TCRdb table keeps only in-frame clones and is missing some. The table lists around 510,000 clones, approximately 94% of them singletons. Donors comprised healthy HIV-negative adults lacking recent acute infections or vaccinations. Naive CD4+ cells were CD45RA-selected; the remaining cells were memory. The V end was cut by 6 bases, the J end by 7 bases, with 18 bases between. The CDR3 spans 14 residues. CDR1 LNHDA and CDR2 SQIVND come from the germline V gene (reference sequence). Regarding this clone: Its cognate antigen is unknown.

The genes are TRBV19 and TRBJ2-5; possibly TRBD2 for D (5 bases). The source of this sequence is a woman between 25 and 40 years old in good health. The specimen was naive CD4+ T cells sorted from blood. Subset defined: CD45RA+ positively selected. This chain's CDR3 is CASRRSGPEGTQYF. The CDR3 coding sequence is TGTGCCAGTAGACGGTCAGGACCAGAGGGGACCCAGTACTTC. Using reference TRBV19 and TRBJ2-5 for the parts outside the CDR3, the full variable domain is DGGITQSPKYLFRKEGQNVTLSCEQNLNHDAMYWYRQDPGQGLRLIYYSQIVNDFQKGDIAEGYSVSREKKESFPLTVTSAQKNPTAFYLCASRRSGPEGTQYFGPGTRLLVL.